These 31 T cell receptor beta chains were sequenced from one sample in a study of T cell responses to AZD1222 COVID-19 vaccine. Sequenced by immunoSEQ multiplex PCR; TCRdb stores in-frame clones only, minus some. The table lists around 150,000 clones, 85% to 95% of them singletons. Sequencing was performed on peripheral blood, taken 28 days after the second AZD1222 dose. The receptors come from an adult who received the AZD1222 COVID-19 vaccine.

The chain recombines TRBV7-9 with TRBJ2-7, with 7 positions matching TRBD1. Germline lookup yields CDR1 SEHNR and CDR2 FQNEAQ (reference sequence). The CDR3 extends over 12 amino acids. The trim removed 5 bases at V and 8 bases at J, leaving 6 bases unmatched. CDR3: CASSPTGDQQYF. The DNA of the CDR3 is TGTGCCAGCAGCCCTACAGGGGACCAGCAGTACTTC.

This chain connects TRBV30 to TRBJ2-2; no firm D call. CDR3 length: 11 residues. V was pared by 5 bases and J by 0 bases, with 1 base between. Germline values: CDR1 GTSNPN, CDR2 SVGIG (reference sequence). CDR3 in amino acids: CAWANTGELFF. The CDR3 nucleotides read TGTGCCTGGGCGAACACCGGGGAGCTGTTTTTT.

CDR3 in amino acids: CASSWQGPPQSYGYTF. In nucleotides, the CDR3 is TGTGCCAGCAGTTGGCAGGGGCCCCCCCAGTCCTATGGCTACACCTTC. This chain links TRBV27 with TRBJ1-2; TRBD1 is a possible D gene (6 bases). Germline lookup yields CDR1 MNHEY and CDR2 SMNVEV (reference sequence). V was shortened by 4 bases and J by 4 bases, with 19 bases between the two germline ends. This CDR3 spans 16 amino acids.

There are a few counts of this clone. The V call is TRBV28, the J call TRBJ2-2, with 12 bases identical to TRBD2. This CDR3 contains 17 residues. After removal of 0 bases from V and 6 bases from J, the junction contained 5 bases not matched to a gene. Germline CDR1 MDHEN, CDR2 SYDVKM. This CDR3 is CASSLWRLAGGPGELFF. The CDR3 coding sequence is TGTGCCAGCAGTTTATGGAGGCTAGCGGGAGGGCCCGGGGAGCTGTTTTTT.

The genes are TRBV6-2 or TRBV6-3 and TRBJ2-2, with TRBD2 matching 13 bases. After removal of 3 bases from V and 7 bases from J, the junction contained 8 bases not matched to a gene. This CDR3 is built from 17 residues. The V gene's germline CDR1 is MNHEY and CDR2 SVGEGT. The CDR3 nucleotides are TGTGCCAGCAGTTATCTCCCGGGACTAGCGGGAAGCGGGGAGCTGTTTTTT. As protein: CASSYLPGLAGSGELFF.

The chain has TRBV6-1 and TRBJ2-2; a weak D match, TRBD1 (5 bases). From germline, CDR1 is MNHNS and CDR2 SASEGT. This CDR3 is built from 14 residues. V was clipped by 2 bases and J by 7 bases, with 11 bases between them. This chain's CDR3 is CASSELRGGGELFF. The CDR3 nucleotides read TGTGCCAGCAGTGAACTAAGGGGTGGCGGGGAGCTGTTTTTT.

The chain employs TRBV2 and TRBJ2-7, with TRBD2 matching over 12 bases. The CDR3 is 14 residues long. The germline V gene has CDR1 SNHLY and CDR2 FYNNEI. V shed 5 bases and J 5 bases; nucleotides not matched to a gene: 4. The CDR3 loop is CASSRTSGTHEQYF. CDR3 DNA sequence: TGTGCCAGCAGTCGGACTAGCGGGACCCACGAGCAGTACTTC. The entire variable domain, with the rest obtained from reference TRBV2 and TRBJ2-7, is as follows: EPEVTQTPSHQVTQMGQEVILRCVPISNHLYFYWYRQILGQKVEFLVSFYNNEISEKSEIFDDQFSVERPDGSNFTLKIRSTKLEDSAMYFCASSRTSGTHEQYFGPGTRLTVT.

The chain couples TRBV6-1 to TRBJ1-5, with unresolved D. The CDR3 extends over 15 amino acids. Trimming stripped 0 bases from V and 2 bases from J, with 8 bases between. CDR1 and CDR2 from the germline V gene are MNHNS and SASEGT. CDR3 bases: TGTGCCAGCAGTGAAGCGAAGGTTGGCAATCAGCCCCAGCATTTT. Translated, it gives CASSEAKVGNQPQHF.

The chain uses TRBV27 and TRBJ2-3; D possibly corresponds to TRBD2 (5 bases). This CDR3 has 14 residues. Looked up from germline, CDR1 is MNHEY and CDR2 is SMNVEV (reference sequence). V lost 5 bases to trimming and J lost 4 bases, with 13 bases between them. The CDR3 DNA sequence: TGTGCCAGCAGTGACTACTCCCGTGCAGATACGCAGTATTTT. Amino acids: CASSDYSRADTQYF.

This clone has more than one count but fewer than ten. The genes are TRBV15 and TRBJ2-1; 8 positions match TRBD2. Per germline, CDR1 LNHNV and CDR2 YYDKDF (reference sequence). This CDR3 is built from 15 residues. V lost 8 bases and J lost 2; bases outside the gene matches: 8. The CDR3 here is CATQRERGAYNEQFF. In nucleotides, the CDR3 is TGTGCCACCCAGCGGGAGAGGGGGGCCTACAATGAGCAGTTCTTC.

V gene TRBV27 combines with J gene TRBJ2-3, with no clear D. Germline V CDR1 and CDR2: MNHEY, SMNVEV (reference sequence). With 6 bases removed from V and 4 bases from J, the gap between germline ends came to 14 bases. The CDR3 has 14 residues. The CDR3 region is CASSQSSIADTQYF. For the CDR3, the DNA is TGTGCCAGCAGCCAATCCAGTATCGCAGATACGCAGTATTTT.

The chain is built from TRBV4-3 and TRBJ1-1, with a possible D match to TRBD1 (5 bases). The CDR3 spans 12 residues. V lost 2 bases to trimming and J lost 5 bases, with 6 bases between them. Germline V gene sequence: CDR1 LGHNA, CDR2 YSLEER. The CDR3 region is CASSQQGTEAFF. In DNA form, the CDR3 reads TGCGCCAGCAGCCAACAGGGAACTGAAGCTTTCTTT.

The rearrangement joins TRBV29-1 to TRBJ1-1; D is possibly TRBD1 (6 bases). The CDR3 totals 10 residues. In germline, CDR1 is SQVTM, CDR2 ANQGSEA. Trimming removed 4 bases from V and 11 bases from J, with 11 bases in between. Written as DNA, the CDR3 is TGCAGCGTTGTCGGGGGGCGGGCTTTCTTT. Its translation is CSVVGGRAFF. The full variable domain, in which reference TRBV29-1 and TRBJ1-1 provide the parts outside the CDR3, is SAVISQKPSRDICQRGTSLTIQCQVDSQVTMMFWYRQQPGQSLTLIATANQGSEATYESGFVIDKFPISRPNLTFSTLTVSNMSPEDSSIYLCSVVGGRAFFGQGTRLTVV.

The CDR3 reads CASRSGTQARYEQYF. CDR3 bases: TGTGCCAGCAGGTCCGGGACGCAAGCCCGCTACGAGCAGTACTTC. This sequence joins TRBV28 and TRBJ2-7; D tentatively reads TRBD1 or TRBD2 (5 bases each). This CDR3 has 15 residues. V was pared by 6 bases and J by 3 bases, with 18 bases between. Per the germline V gene, CDR1 is MDHEN and CDR2 is SYDVKM.

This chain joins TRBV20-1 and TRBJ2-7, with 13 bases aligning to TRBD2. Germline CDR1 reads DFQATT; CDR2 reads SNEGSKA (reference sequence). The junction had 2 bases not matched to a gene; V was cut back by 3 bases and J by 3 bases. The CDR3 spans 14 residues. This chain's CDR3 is CSASRTSGSYEQYF. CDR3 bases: TGCAGTGCTAGTAGGACTAGCGGGAGCTACGAGCAGTACTTC.

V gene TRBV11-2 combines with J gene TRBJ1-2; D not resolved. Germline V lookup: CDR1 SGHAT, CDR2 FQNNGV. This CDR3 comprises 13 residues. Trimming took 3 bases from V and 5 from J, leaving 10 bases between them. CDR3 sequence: CASSLGLLYGYTF. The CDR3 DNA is TGTGCCAGCAGCTTGGGTCTTTTATATGGCTACACCTTC.

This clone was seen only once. DNA for the CDR3: TGTGCCAGCAGCCAAGATCTGTGGGGACAAGGGCAAGAGACCCAGTACTTC. Amino acids: CASSQDLWGQGQETQYF. The V call is TRBV4-2, the J call TRBJ2-5; TRBD1 might be the D (6 bases). Per the germline V gene, CDR1 is LGHNA and CDR2 is YNFKEQ. The CDR3 length is 17 residues. V was clipped by 0 bases and J by 2 bases, with 16 bases between them.

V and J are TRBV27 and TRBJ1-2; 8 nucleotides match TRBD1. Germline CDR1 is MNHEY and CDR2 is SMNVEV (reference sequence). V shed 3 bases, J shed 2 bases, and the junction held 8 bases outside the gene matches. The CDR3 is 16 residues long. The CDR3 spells CASSFSPGGGNYGYTF. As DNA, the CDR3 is TGTGCCAGCAGTTTCTCCCCAGGGGGCGGAAACTATGGCTACACCTTC.

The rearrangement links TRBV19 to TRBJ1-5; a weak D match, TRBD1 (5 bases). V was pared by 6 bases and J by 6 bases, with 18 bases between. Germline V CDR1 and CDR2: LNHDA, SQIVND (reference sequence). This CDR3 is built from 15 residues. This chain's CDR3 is CASRRGREAIQPQHF. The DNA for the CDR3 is TGTGCCAGTAGGCGGGGCAGGGAAGCGATTCAGCCCCAGCATTTT.

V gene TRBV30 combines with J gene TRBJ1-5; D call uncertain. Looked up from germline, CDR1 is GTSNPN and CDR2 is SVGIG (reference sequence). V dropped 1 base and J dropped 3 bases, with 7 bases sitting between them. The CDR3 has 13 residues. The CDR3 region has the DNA TGTGCCTGGAGTGCTGGGCCCAATCAGCCCCAGCATTTT. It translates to CAWSAGPNQPQHF.

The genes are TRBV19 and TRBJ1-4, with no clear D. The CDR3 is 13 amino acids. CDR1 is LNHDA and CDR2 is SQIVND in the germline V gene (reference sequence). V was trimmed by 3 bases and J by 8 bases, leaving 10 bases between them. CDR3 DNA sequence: TGTGCCAGTAGTATGCGAGCCGGGGAAAAACTGTTTTTT. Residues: CASSMRAGEKLFF.

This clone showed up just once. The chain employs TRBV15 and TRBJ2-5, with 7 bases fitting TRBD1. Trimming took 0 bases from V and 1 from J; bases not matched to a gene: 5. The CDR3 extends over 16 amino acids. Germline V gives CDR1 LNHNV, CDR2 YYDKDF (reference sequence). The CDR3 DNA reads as TGTGCCACCAGCAGAGATCTCGGGACAGTCCAAGAGACCCAGTACTTC. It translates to CATSRDLGTVQETQYF.

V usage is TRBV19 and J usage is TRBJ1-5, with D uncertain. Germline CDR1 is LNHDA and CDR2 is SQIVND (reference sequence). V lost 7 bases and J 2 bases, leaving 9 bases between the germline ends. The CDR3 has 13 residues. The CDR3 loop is CASMPRGNQPQHF. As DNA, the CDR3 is TGTGCCAGTATGCCAAGGGGCAATCAGCCCCAGCATTTT. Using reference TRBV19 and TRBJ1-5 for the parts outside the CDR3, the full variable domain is DGGITQSPKYLFRKEGQNVTLSCEQNLNHDAMYWYRQDPGQGLRLIYYSQIVNDFQKGDIAEGYSVSREKKESFPLTVTSAQKNPTAFYLCASMPRGNQPQHFGDGTRLSIL.

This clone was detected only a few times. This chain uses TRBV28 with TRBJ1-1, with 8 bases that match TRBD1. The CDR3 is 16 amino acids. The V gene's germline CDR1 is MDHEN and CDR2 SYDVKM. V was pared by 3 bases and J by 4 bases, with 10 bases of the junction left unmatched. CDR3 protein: CASSFDPFTGGTEAFF. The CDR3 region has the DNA TGTGCCAGCAGTTTTGACCCATTTACAGGGGGCACTGAAGCTTTCTTT.

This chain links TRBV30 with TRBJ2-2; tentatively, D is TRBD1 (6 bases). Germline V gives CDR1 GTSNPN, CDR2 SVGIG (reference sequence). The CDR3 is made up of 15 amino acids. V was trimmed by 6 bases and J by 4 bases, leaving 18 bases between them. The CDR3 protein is CACPGEKRGTGELFF. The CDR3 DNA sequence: TGTGCCTGCCCAGGGGAAAAAAGAGGCACCGGGGAGCTGTTTTTT.

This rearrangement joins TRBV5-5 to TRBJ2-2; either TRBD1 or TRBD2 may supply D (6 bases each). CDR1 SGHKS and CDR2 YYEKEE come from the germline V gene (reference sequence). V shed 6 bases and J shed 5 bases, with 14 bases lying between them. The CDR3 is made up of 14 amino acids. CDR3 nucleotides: TGTGCCAGCACCCCAGGAGGGGGAACCGGGGAGCTGTTTTTT. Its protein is CASTPGGGTGELFF.

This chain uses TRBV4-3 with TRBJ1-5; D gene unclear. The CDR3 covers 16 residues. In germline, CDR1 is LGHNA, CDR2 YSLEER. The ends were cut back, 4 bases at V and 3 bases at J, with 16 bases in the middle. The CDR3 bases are TGCGCCAGCAGCCCTGAGGCCGGGCCCTTCAATCAGCCCCAGCATTTT. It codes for CASSPEAGPFNQPQHF.

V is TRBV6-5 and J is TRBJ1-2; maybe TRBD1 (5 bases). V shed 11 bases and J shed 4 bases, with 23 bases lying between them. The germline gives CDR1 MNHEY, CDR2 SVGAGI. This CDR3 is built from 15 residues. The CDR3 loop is CACPVGLEMSYGYTF. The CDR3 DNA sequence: TGTGCCTGCCCAGTGGGGCTTGAGATGAGCTATGGCTACACCTTC.

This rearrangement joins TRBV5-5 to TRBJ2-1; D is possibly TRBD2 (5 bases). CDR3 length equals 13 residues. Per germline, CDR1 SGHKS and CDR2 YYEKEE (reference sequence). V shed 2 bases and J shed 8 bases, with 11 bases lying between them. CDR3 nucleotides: TGTGCCAGCAGCTTTACTAGGATGGATGAGCAGTTCTTC. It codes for CASSFTRMDEQFF. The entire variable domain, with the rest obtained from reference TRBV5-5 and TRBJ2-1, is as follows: DAGVTQSPTHLIKTRGQQVTLRCSPISGHKSVSWYQQVLGQGPQFIFQYYEKEERGRGNFPDRFSARQFPNYSSELNVNALLLGDSALYLCASSFTRMDEQFFGPGTRLTVL.

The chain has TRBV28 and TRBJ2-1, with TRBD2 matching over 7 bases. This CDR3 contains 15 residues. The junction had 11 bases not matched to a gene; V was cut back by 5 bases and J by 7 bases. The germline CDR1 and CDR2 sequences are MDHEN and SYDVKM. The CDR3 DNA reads TGTGCCAGCAGTCCTGCTGGGAGGGGTCCTAATGAGCAGTTCTTC. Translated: CASSPAGRGPNEQFF.

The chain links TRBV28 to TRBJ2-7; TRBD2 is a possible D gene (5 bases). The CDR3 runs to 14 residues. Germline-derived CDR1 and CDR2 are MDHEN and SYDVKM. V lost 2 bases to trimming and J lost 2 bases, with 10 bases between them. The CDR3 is CASSLHRLPYEQYF. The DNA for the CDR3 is TGTGCCAGCAGTTTACACAGACTACCCTACGAGCAGTACTTC.